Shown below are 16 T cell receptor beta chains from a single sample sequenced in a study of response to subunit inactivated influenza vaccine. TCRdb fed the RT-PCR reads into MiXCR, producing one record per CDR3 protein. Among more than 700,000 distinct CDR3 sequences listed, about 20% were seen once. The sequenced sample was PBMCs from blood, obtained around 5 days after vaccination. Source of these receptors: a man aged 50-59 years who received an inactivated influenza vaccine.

The CDR3 sequence: CASSLARVIQPQHF. Here the CDR3 DNA reads TGTGCCAGCAGCTTAGCCAGAGTTATTCAGCCCCAGCATTTT. V and J are TRBV7-8 and TRBJ1-5; no reliable D call. CDR3 length: 14 amino acids. V was clipped by 0 bases and J by 6 bases, with 9 bases between them. Germline lookup yields CDR1 SGHVS and CDR2 FQNEAQ. Full variable domain (remainder filled in from reference TRBV7-8 and TRBJ1-5): GAGVSQSPRYKVAKRGQDVALRCDPISGHVSLFWYQQALGQGPEFLTYFQNEAQLDKSGLPSDRFFAERPEGSVSTLKIQRTQQEDSAVYLCASSLARVIQPQHFGDGTRLSIL.

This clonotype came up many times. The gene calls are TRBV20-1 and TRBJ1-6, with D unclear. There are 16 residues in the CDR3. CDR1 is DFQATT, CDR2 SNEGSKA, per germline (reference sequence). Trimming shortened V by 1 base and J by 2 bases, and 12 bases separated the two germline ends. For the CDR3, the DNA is TGCAGTGCTAGAGGGGTACGGGAGACCTATAATTCACCCCTCCACTTT. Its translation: CSARGVRETYNSPLHF.

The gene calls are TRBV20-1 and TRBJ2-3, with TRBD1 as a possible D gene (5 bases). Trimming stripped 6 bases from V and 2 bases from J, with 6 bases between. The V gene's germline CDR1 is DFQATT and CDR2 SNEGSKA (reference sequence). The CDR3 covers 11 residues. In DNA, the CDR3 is TGCAGTGCGGACACCACAGATACGCAGTATTTT. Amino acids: CSADTTDTQYF.

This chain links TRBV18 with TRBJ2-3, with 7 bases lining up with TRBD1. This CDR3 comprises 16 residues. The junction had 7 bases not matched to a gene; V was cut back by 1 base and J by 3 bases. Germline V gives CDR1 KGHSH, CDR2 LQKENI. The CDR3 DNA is TGTGCCAGCTCACCACTAAGGGGGCTACGGACAGATACGCAGTATTTT. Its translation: CASSPLRGLRTDTQYF.

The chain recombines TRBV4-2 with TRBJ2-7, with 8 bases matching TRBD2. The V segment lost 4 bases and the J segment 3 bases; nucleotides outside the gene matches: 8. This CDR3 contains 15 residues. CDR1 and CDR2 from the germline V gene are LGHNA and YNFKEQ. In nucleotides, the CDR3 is TGTGCCAGCAGCCCCGGGGGGGCCACCTTCTACGAGCAGTACTTC. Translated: CASSPGGATFYEQYF.

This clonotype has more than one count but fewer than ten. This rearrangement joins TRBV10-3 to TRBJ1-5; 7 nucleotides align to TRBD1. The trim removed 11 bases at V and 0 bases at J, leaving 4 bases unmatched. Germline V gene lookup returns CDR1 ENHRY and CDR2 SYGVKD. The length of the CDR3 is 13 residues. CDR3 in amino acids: CASGQDSNQPQHF. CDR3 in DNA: TGTGCCTCCGGACAGGATAGCAATCAGCCCCAGCATTTT.

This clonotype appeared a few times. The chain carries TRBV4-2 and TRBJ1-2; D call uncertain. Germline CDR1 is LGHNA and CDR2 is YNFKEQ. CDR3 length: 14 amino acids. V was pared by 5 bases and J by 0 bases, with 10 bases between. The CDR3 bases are TGTGCCAGCAGCATTTCCGGGACTAACTATGGCTACACCTTC. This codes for CASSISGTNYGYTF.

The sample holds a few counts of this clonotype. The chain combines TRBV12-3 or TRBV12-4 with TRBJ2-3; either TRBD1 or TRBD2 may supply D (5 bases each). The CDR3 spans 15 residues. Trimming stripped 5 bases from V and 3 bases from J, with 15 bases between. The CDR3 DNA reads TGTGCCAGCAGTCCCGGGACCCGGCAGACAGATACGCAGTATTTT. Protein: CASSPGTRQTDTQYF.

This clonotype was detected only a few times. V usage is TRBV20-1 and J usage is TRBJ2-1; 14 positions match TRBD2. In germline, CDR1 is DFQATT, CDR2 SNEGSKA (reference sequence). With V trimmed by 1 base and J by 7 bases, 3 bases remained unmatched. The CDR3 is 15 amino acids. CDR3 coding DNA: TGCAGTGCTAGAGTCGGGACTAGCGGGGGTAATGAGCAGTTCTTC. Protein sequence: CSARVGTSGGNEQFF.

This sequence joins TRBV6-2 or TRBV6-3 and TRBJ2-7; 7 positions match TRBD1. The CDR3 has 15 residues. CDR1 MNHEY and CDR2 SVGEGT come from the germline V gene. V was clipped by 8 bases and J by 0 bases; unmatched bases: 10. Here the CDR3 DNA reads TGTGCCAGCCATTGGTTCAGGGGGTCCTCCTACGAGCAGTACTTC. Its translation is CASHWFRGSSYEQYF.

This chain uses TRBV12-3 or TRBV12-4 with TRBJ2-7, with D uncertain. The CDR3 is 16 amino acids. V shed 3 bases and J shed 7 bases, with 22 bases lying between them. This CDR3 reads CASSFGFTPRSGEQYF. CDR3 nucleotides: TGTGCCAGCAGTTTTGGGTTTACGCCCCGATCAGGAGAGCAGTACTTC.

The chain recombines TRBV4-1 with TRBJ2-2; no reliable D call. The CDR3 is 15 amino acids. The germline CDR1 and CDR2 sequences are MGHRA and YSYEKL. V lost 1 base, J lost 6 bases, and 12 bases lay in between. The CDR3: CASSQVTARAGELFF. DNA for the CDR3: TGCGCCAGCAGCCAAGTGACCGCGCGCGCCGGGGAGCTGTTTTTT.

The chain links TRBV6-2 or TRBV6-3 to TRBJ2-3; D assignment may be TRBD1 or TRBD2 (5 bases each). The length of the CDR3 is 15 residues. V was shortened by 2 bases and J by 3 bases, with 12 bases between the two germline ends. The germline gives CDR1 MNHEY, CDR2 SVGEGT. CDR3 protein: CASSYGQGETDTQYF. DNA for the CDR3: TGTGCCAGCAGTTACGGGCAGGGAGAGACAGATACGCAGTATTTT.

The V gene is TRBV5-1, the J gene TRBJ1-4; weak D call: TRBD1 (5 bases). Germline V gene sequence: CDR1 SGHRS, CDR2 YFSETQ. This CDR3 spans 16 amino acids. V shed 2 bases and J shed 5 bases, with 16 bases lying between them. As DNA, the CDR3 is TGCGCCAGCAGCTTCGGGGGGAGAGTGACCAATGAAAAACTGTTTTTT. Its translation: CASSFGGRVTNEKLFF. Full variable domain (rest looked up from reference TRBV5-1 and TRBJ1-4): KAGVTQTPRYLIKTRGQQVTLSCSPISGHRSVSWYQQTPGQGLQFLFEYFSETQRNKGNFPGRFSGRQFSNSRSEMNVSTLELGDSALYLCASSFGGRVTNEKLFFGSGTQLSVL.

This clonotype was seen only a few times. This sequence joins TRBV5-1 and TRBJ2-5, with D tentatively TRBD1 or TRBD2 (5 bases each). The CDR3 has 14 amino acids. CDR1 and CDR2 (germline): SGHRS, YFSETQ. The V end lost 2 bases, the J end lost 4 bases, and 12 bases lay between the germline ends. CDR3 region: CASSFTPGRETQYF. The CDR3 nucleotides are TGCGCCAGCAGCTTCACCCCGGGGCGAGAGACCCAGTACTTC.

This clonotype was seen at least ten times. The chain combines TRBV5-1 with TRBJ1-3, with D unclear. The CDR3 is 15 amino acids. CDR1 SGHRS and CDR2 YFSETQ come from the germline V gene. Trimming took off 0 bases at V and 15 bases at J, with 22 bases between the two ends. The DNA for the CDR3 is TGCGCCAGCAGCTTGGGAGTGACGAACATGGAAACATCATATTTT. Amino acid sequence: CASSLGVTNMETSYF.